These 31 T cell receptor beta chains were sequenced from one sample in a study of T-cell reconstitution after alpha-beta-depleted transplantation in children. Unique molecular identifiers were incorporated when the TCRbeta library was constructed. MiXCR, run by TCRdb on the PCR reads, gives a single entry per CDR3 protein. The sample includes about 350,000 distinct CDR3 sequences, about 17% of them seen just once. This specimen was PBMCs, mostly from graft donor cells, taken 360 days after TCRalphabeta/CD19-depleted stem cell transplant. The origin of the receptors is a male patient between 2 and 15 years old who had a stem cell transplant for acute lymphoblastic leukemia, so the T cells may come from the graft donor.

The chain has TRBV7-9 and TRBJ1-1, with 7 bases matching TRBD1. Germline values: CDR1 SEHNR, CDR2 FQNEAQ (reference sequence). The V segment lost 1 base and the J segment 2 bases; nucleotides outside the gene matches: 7. CDR3 length equals 16 residues. In DNA form, the CDR3 reads TGTGCCAGCAGCTTAGGGTTAGGGGGCGCCAACACTGAAGCTTTCTTT. It yields the protein CASSLGLGGANTEAFF. Full variable domain (missing parts from reference TRBV7-9 and TRBJ1-1): DTGVSQNPRHKITKRGQNVTFRCDPISEHNRLYWYRQTLGQGPEFLTYFQNEAQLEKSRLLSDRFSAERPKGSFSTLEIQRTEQGDSAMYLCASSLGLGGANTEAFFGQGTRLTVV.

This chain links TRBV7-6 with TRBJ2-7; D not resolved. CDR3 length: 13 residues. Germline lookup yields CDR1 SGHVS and CDR2 FNYEAQ. V dropped 4 bases and J dropped 4 bases, with 11 bases sitting between them. DNA of the CDR3: TGTGCCAGCAGCTCGGACGGATATTACGAGCAGTACTTC. Amino acids: CASSSDGYYEQYF.

This clonotype occurred a few times. V is TRBV4-1 and J is TRBJ2-1; D is unclear. The CDR3 totals 17 residues. In germline, CDR1 is MGHRA, CDR2 YSYEKL. Deletions cut 0 bases from V and 4 bases from J, with 16 bases between. Here the CDR3 DNA reads TGCGCCAGCAGCCAAGATAAAGAACTCACGATGTACAATGAGCAGTTCTTC. This encodes CASSQDKELTMYNEQFF.

The chain combines TRBV9 with TRBJ2-7; no reliable D call. Between the trimmed V and J ends, which lost 0 bases and 5 bases, there was a span of 9 bases. Germline V lookup: CDR1 SGDLS, CDR2 YYNGEE. This CDR3 is 13 amino acids long. The CDR3 loop reads CASSVGLLNEQYF. In nucleotides, the CDR3 is TGTGCCAGCAGCGTAGGCCTGTTGAACGAGCAGTACTTC.

The chain is built from TRBV6-1 and TRBJ1-1, with unresolved D. Germline lookup yields CDR1 MNHNS and CDR2 SASEGT. Trimming shortened V by 2 bases and J by 3 bases, and 13 bases separated the two germline ends. The CDR3 is made up of 15 amino acids. In DNA form, the CDR3 reads TGTGCCAGCAGTGAACAGGAGCCGGACTACACTGAAGCTTTCTTT. Amino acids: CASSEQEPDYTEAFF.

This clonotype was observed a few times. The V and J genes are TRBV28 and TRBJ2-7, with D perhaps matching TRBD2 (5 bases). Trimming removed 1 base at V and 4 bases at J, with 14 bases between. CDR1 and CDR2 from the germline V gene are MDHEN and SYDVKM. The CDR3 has 15 amino acids. CDR3 sequence (DNA): TGTGCCAGCAGTTTATCGGCTAGCTCCCTTTACGAGCAGTACTTC. It yields the protein CASSLSASSLYEQYF.

This clonotype was observed a few times. The chain employs TRBV6-2 or TRBV6-3 and TRBJ2-3; the match to TRBD2 covers 9 bases. Trimming took 6 bases from V and 1 from J; bases not matched to a gene: 8. This CDR3 region has 16 residues. The germline V gene encodes CDR1 MNHEY and CDR2 SVGEGT. In DNA, the CDR3 is TGTGCCAGCAGCCCCATAGCGGGAGTAGGCACAGATACGCAGTATTTT. Translating gives CASSPIAGVGTDTQYF.

In this sample, this clonotype turned up many times. The CDR3 sequence is CASSSGHGTYEQYF. The DNA of the CDR3 is TGTGCCAGCAGCTCTGGACACGGTACCTACGAGCAGTACTTC. This chain uses TRBV12-3 or TRBV12-4 with TRBJ2-7, with a weak D call TRBD1 (5 bases). This CDR3 spans 14 amino acids. Trimming took 6 bases from V and 2 from J, leaving 14 bases between them.

The V gene is TRBV10-3, the J gene TRBJ2-7, with D unresolved. With 2 bases removed from V and 5 bases from J, the gap between germline ends came to 4 bases. The CDR3 covers 11 residues. The germline V gene encodes CDR1 ENHRY and CDR2 SYGVKD. CDR3 sequence: CAISETNEQYF. In nucleotides, the CDR3 is TGTGCCATCAGTGAGACTAACGAGCAGTACTTC.

A few counts support this clonotype. The rearrangement joins TRBV6-2 or TRBV6-3 to TRBJ2-1, with D hard to call. In germline, CDR1 is MNHEY, CDR2 SVGEGT. The V end was cut by 2 bases, the J end by 5 bases, with 7 bases between. This CDR3 is 13 amino acids long. The CDR3 here is CASSYLAHNEQFF. Written as DNA, the CDR3 is TGTGCCAGCAGTTACCTGGCCCACAATGAGCAGTTCTTC.

J is TRBJ1-6 and V is TRBV27, with 10 positions matching TRBD1. The CDR3 spans 18 residues. Germline V gene sequence: CDR1 MNHEY, CDR2 SMNVEV (reference sequence). Trimming cost V 2 bases and J 8 bases; bases outside gene matches: 12. CDR3: CASSLSPGTGDWHSPLHF. The CDR3 coding sequence is TGTGCCAGCAGTTTAAGCCCCGGGACAGGGGATTGGCATTCACCCCTCCACTTT.

This chain joins TRBV12-3 or TRBV12-4 and TRBJ2-7; D is uncertain. The CDR3 loop spans 14 amino acids. V was clipped by 7 bases and J by 2 bases, with 15 bases between them. In DNA form, the CDR3 reads TGTGCCAGCACCCTCTTTACAGTTACCTACGAGCAGTACTTC. This codes for CASTLFTVTYEQYF.

The chain employs TRBV29-1 and TRBJ2-5; 7 bases are shared with TRBD2. The V gene end was trimmed by 1 base and the J gene end by 5 bases; junction bases not matched to a gene: 10. Germline CDR1 SQVTM, CDR2 ANQGSEA. The CDR3 loop spans 15 amino acids. The CDR3 sequence is CSVEAGLAGDETQYF. CDR3 sequence (DNA): TGCAGCGTTGAAGCAGGACTGGCGGGGGATGAGACCCAGTACTTC.

On this clonotype itself: This sequence may be a read error, since a much larger clone differs from it by one base. This sequence joins TRBV13 and TRBJ2-3, with unresolved D. The V and J ends lost 6 bases and 0 bases respectively, with 4 bases between them. This CDR3 spans 12 amino acids. The germline CDR1 and CDR2 sequences are PRHDT and FYEKMQ (reference sequence). The CDR3 protein is CASSVSTDTQYF. The CDR3 DNA sequence: TGTGCCAGCAGTGTGAGCACAGATACGCAGTATTTT.

For this clonotype: A much larger clonotype is one base distant, so this may be a read error. The V gene is TRBV7-3, the J gene TRBJ2-3, with TRBD2 matching 9 bases. V shed 4 bases and J 0 bases; nucleotides not matched to a gene: 2. Germline values: CDR1 SGHTA, CDR2 FQGTGA. The CDR3 has 15 residues. The CDR3: CASSSGTSSTDTQYF. CDR3 nucleotides: TGTGCCAGCAGCTCAGGGACTAGCAGCACAGATACGCAGTATTTT.

V and J are TRBV5-1 and TRBJ2-7, with D perhaps TRBD1 (5 bases). The CDR3 has 15 amino acids. V shed 0 bases and J shed 0 bases, with 10 bases lying between them. Germline V lookup: CDR1 SGHRS, CDR2 YFSETQ. CDR3 nucleotide sequence: TGCGCCAGCAGCTTGGGGGGCTCAGACTCCTACGAGCAGTACTTC. As protein: CASSLGGSDSYEQYF.

This clonotype came up a few times. The chain uses TRBV12-3 or TRBV12-4 and TRBJ2-7; tentative D call: TRBD1 (6 bases). Trimming pared 5 bases from V and 3 bases from J, leaving 14 bases between. The CDR3 covers 14 residues. DNA for the CDR3: TGTGCCAGCAGTCCCCGGGACAACCACTACGAGCAGTACTTC. Protein sequence: CASSPRDNHYEQYF.

The chain joins TRBV7-8 to TRBJ1-1, with TRBD1 matching 7 bases. The germline gives CDR1 SGHVS, CDR2 FQNEAQ. Losses at the gene ends were 0 bases for V and 0 bases for J; bases not matched to a gene: 7. The CDR3 runs to 17 residues. The CDR3 sequence is CASSLAGGNIMNTEAFF. The CDR3 DNA sequence: TGTGCCAGCAGCTTAGCAGGGGGCAACATCATGAACACTGAAGCTTTCTTT. Full variable domain (rest looked up from reference TRBV7-8 and TRBJ1-1): GAGVSQSPRYKVAKRGQDVALRCDPISGHVSLFWYQQALGQGPEFLTYFQNEAQLDKSGLPSDRFFAERPEGSVSTLKIQRTQQEDSAVYLCASSLAGGNIMNTEAFFGQGTRLTVV.

The rearrangement joins TRBV28 to TRBJ2-1; 7 bases match TRBD2. Losses at the gene ends were 3 bases for V and 7 bases for J; bases not matched to a gene: 12. CDR1 is MDHEN and CDR2 is SYDVKM in the germline V gene. This CDR3 is 16 amino acids long. Here the CDR3 reads CASSLGGYGQQNEQFF. DNA of the CDR3: TGTGCCAGCAGTTTGGGGGGGTACGGTCAGCAGAATGAGCAGTTCTTC.

This clonotype was counted between two and nine times. The chain joins TRBV30 to TRBJ2-3; no firm D call. V lost 4 bases to trimming and J lost 0 bases, with 8 bases between them. This CDR3 is 13 amino acids long. Germline V CDR1 and CDR2: GTSNPN, SVGIG (reference sequence). CDR3: CAWKGPSTDTQYF. DNA of the CDR3: TGTGCCTGGAAGGGCCCTAGCACAGATACGCAGTATTTT.

The table lists this clonotype with a few counts. The chain has TRBV12-3 or TRBV12-4 and TRBJ1-1; D unclear. This CDR3 region has 14 residues. V was pared by 3 bases and J by 0 bases, with 8 bases between. In DNA, the CDR3 is TGTGCCAGCAGTTTCCCGGACCTGAACACTGAAGCTTTCTTT. Its protein is CASSFPDLNTEAFF.

V and J are TRBV6-1 and TRBJ2-7; D is unclear. The germline gives CDR1 MNHNS, CDR2 SASEGT. This CDR3 comprises 13 residues. Trimming cost V 6 bases and J 2 bases, with 11 bases left between them. In nucleotides, the CDR3 is TGTGCCAGCAGCCCCAGTTACCCCTACGAGCAGTACTTC. As protein: CASSPSYPYEQYF.

The chain has TRBV14 and TRBJ2-2, with D unresolved. The CDR3 contains 13 residues. Per germline, CDR1 SGHDN and CDR2 FVKESK. Trimming left V 2 bases short and J 0 bases short, with 1 base between. The CDR3 DNA is TGTGCCAGCAGCCAACCGAACACCGGGGAGCTGTTTTTT. This codes for CASSQPNTGELFF.

The chain couples TRBV11-2 to TRBJ2-7; 15 bases are shared with TRBD2. The CDR3 runs to 18 residues. CDR1 is SGHAT, CDR2 FQNNGV, per germline. Trimming cost V 1 base and J 4 bases; bases outside gene matches: 8. CDR3 DNA: TGTGCCAGCAGCTTAGGGACTAGCGGGAGGGCCCGTGGGTACGAGCAGTACTTC. The encoded protein is CASSLGTSGRARGYEQYF. The full variable domain, rest sourced from reference TRBV11-2 and TRBJ2-7, is EAGVAQSPRYKIIEKRQSVAFWCNPISGHATLYWYQQILGQGPKLLIQFQNNGVVDDSQLPKDRFSAERLKGVDSTLKIQPAKLEDSAVYLCASSLGTSGRARGYEQYFGPGTRLTVT.

The CDR3 nucleotides read TGTGCCAGCAAAAGGCAGGGGAAATACGAGCAGTACTTC. It translates to CASKRQGKYEQYF. This chain uses TRBV27 with TRBJ2-7; D may be TRBD1 (6 bases). V was pared by 7 bases and J by 4 bases, with 14 bases between. The CDR3 totals 13 residues. Looked up from germline, CDR1 is MNHEY and CDR2 is SMNVEV (reference sequence).

The genes are TRBV12-3 or TRBV12-4 and TRBJ2-7, with D hard to call. CDR3 length: 13 amino acids. Trimming removed 1 base from V and 3 bases from J, with 7 bases in between. The CDR3 is CASSLDPHYEQYF. The CDR3 DNA is TGTGCCAGCAGTTTAGACCCGCACTACGAGCAGTACTTC.

V gene TRBV7-8 combines with J gene TRBJ2-1; D not resolved. Per germline, CDR1 SGHVS and CDR2 FQNEAQ. This CDR3 spans 16 amino acids. The V end was cut by 5 bases, the J end by 6 bases, with 20 bases between. CDR3 region: CASSAIYAVELNEQFF. In DNA form, the CDR3 reads TGTGCCAGCAGCGCCATCTACGCCGTTGAACTCAATGAGCAGTTCTTC.

The chain combines TRBV7-8 with TRBJ2-5; D is possibly TRBD2 (5 bases). Looked up from germline, CDR1 is SGHVS and CDR2 is FQNEAQ. Trimming shortened V by 2 bases and J by 2 bases, and 9 bases separated the two germline ends. The CDR3 length is 14 residues. CDR3 protein: CASSLHSVQETQYF. The CDR3 DNA is TGTGCCAGCAGCTTACATAGCGTACAAGAGACCCAGTACTTC.

This clonotype was recorded many times. V and J are TRBV7-2 and TRBJ1-2; 10 positions agree with TRBD1. There are 18 residues in the CDR3. Trimming at V came to 5 bases and at J to 4 bases, leaving 16 bases not matched to a gene. Looked up from germline, CDR1 is SGHTA and CDR2 is FQGNSA. CDR3 loop: CASSPASGQGTGSYGYTF. DNA for the CDR3: TGTGCCAGCAGCCCAGCGTCGGGACAGGGGACGGGAAGCTATGGCTACACCTTC.

This clonotype turned up a few times. The V gene is TRBV24-1, the J gene TRBJ2-5; TRBD2 matches 14 bases. CDR1 and CDR2 (germline): KGHDR, SFDVKD. The junction had 11 bases not matched to a gene; V was cut back by 4 bases and J by 2 bases. The CDR3 runs 19 residues. The CDR3 here is CATSDSGTSGRGVQETQYF. CDR3 bases: TGTGCCACCAGTGACTCCGGGACTAGCGGGAGAGGGGTACAAGAGACCCAGTACTTC.

The chain employs TRBV12-3 or TRBV12-4 and TRBJ1-2; unclear D gene. The ends were cut back, 0 bases at V and 6 bases at J, with 5 bases in the middle. The CDR3 is made up of 12 amino acids. The CDR3 here is CASSLAGNGYTF. The CDR3 DNA reads TGTGCCAGCAGTTTAGCGGGGAATGGCTACACCTTC.